This entry concerns a single T cell receptor (beta chain). The clone's antigen remains unknown. The input lacks base qualities; no much larger clone sits a single base away. The time point label, as the study defines it: baseline before first vaccination. Vaccinee samples came from UK trials COV001 and COV002, including a single-blind randomized controlled phase 2/3 trial of AZD1222 (ChAdOx1 nCoV-19) in healthy adults. For TCRbeta chain sequencing, PBMC samples from trial participants were taken at day 0 and at day 28 after the second dose. The data were obtained in a study of T cell responses to AZD1222 COVID-19 vaccine (dated by TCRdb to the early 2020s). The study in broad terms: AZD1222 recipients with second doses at about 4 weeks or about 12 weeks were pooled, because spike-specific TCR depth and breadth did not differ between schedules. A total of around 240 trial participants underwent TCR sequencing, of whom about 210 had received two doses of AZD1222 and 26 had received two doses of the MenACWY control vaccine. Trial participants were enrolled by age into subgroups of 18-55, 56-69 and 70-plus years, and around 150, 28 and 57 TCR-sequenced participants, respectively, were included in these subgroups.

V and J lose 1 base and 1 base, and a span of 10 bases separates them. According to the germline V gene (reference sequence), CDR1 reads MNHEY and CDR2 reads SMNVEV. Including the terminal cysteine and phenylalanine, the CDR3 comprises 15 residues. Only the CDR3 part of the read is kept: 45 bases, read in frame from the first base. Summary of the overall study and its limitations: Conclusions about previously exposed vaccinees are limited because only a handful of AZD1222 recipients were SARS-CoV-2 seropositive at baseline. Because no day 14 peak-response samples were available, repertoires were characterized only after the peak T cell response. Vaccine-associated CD4 TCRs spanned the whole spike protein, with dominant responses in regions 160-218 and 743-854. Participants were mostly white British, with more females than males. The authors suggested clonal diversity may have been underestimated. A significant rise in spike-specific TCR breadth and depth was observed after two AZD1222 doses relative to day 0 and relative to MenACWY recipients. In the small 56-69-year group, the increase in depth fell short of significance, most likely because of low power. Reportedly, almost half of the unique spike-specific TCRs recognized epitopes lying outside the regions that are mutated in the B.1.351 and B.1.1.7 variants.

The CDR3 regions of human TCRbeta chains were subjected to immunosequencing. In the source study's methods: TCRs in the repertoires were compared against a reference library of SARS-CoV-2-specific TCRs that had been generated with the MIRA antigen-specificity platform. Breadth meant the fraction of unique TCRs that were SARS-CoV-2-associated, whereas depth meant the fraction of total T cells that were SARS-CoV-2-associated. Using the MIRA data, each spike-specific TCR was assigned both to the spike region to which the TCR was reactive and to a CD4 or CD8 class. Log10-transformed breadth and depth values were compared by one-way ANOVA with Sidak's multiple comparisons tests. TCRdb carries this immuneACCESS record with in-frame sequences only. Its versions omit some clonotypes, under half of them owing to an unresolved V gene in the studies checked, with the rest unexplained. Clone size and the V and J calls come from that table; the DNA yielded D and trimming. Here the sample has 140,000 to 150,000 clones; over 75% occur a single time. Clones ranked in the top ten supply under 9.5% of the sample.

Specimen: peripheral blood, collected on day 0 of AZD1222 vaccination. This TCR derives from an adult in good health. Recombination connected TRBV27 to TRBJ1-1; the D gene is perhaps TRBD1, from 5 matching bases. CDR3 region: CASSLYRGPNTEAFF. In nucleotides, the sequence is TGTGCCAGCAGTTTATATAGGGGACCGAACACTGAAGCTTTCTTT.